The sequence of this T cell receptor beta chain was determined in a study of T cell responses to AZD1222 COVID-19 vaccine. This clone has only a few counts. Its target is not known. Germline loops: CDR1 SGHKS, CDR2 YYEKEE (reference sequence). CDR3 length equals 17 residues. V gave up 4 bases and J gave up 0 bases; unmatched junction bases: 12. Using immunoSEQ multiplex PCR, the repertoire was profiled, and TCRdb retains in-frame clones only, with some absent. The table shows about 69,000 clones, with over 80% occurring only once. Whether given at about 4 or about 12 weeks, second doses were pooled. Study-level findings and limits: Spike-specific TCR depth and breadth grew after two AZD1222 doses. White British ancestry dominated among donors, who included more females, and clonal diversity was possibly underestimated.

The sequence came from an adult who received the AZD1222 COVID-19 vaccine. Source: peripheral blood, taken 28 days after the second AZD1222 dose. The genes are TRBV5-5 and TRBJ1-1; TRBD1 matches at 7 bases. As DNA, the CDR3 is TGTGCCAGCAGCCCCTTCCTTATGAGGGGGCTGAACACTGAAGCTTTCTTT. It is translated as CASSPFLMRGLNTEAFF.